This T cell receptor beta chain was found in a study of cytomegalovirus exposure and HLA in healthy donors. Study-level points and caveats: Analyses of presence/absence relied on an assumption of roughly uniform sequencing depth across donors.

The donors gave bone marrow, and they were healthy. Regarding this clone: Its target is not known.

The primer mix had 60 Vbeta and 13 Jbeta primers. Data came from immunoSEQ multiplex PCR; TCRdb stores just in-frame clones and leaves some out. The profile shows 170,000 or so clones, around 80% of them singletons. The CDR3 is 13 residues long. V shed 0 bases and J shed 4 bases, with 7 bases lying between them. Germline lookup yields CDR1 LGHNA and CDR2 YNFKEQ. Material: PBMCs. The chain uses TRBV4-2 and TRBJ2-7; TRBD2 might be the D (6 bases). The TCR comes from a woman aged 45-60 years in good health and CMV-seropositive. CDR3 residues: CASSQDRGYEQYF. CDR3 sequence (DNA): TGTGCCAGCAGCCAAGATCGGGGGTACGAGCAGTACTTC.